These 25 T cell receptor beta chains came from one sample sequenced in a study of T cells in Graves' hyperthyroidism and ophthalmopathy. Amplification of TCR beta CDR3 regions used RNA as the template. An initial round of RT-PCR targeting the TCR CDR3 relied on the HTBI primer set. TCRdb recomputed calls from the multiplex PCR reads with MiXCR, one row per CDR3 protein. The table has approximately 270,000 distinct CDR3 sequences, more than 12% seen once; the top ten hold 10% to 15%. Sequencing was done on a sample of blood. Receptor source: a woman in her forties with Graves' hyperthyroidism that later progressed to Graves' ophthalmopathy.

The chain employs TRBV5-1 and TRBJ2-3; TRBD2 matches 15 bases. This CDR3 is built from 18 residues. Germline assignment: CDR1 SGHRS and CDR2 YFSETQ. V lost 4 bases to trimming and J lost 1 base; unmatched junction nucleotides: 7. CDR3 loop: CASSPGLAGGPGTDTQYF. The DNA for the CDR3 is TGCGCCAGCAGCCCCGGACTAGCGGGAGGGCCTGGCACAGATACGCAGTATTTT.

This clonotype was seen a few times. This chain uses TRBV27 with TRBJ1-2; D possibly corresponds to TRBD1 (6 bases). The V end lost 6 bases, the J end lost 2 bases, and 13 bases lay between the germline ends. Germline-derived CDR1 and CDR2 are MNHEY and SMNVEV (reference sequence). This CDR3 is built from 14 residues. DNA for the CDR3: TGTGCCAGCAGCCCCTCTGGGACAAACTATGGCTACACCTTC. It encodes CASSPSGTNYGYTF.

The chain carries TRBV5-8 and TRBJ1-5; D is unresolved. The V gene lost 1 base and the J gene lost 5 bases, with 10 bases spanning the gap. The CDR3 covers 14 residues. Germline-derived CDR1 and CDR2 are SGHTS and YDEGEE. CDR3 bases: TGTGCCAGCAGCTTGAGACTCCCTTATCAGCCCCAGCATTTT. It translates to CASSLRLPYQPQHF.

This clonotype was seen many times. CDR3 loop: CASSYLRGGDEQYF. The CDR3 DNA reads TGTGCCAGCAGTTACTTACGGGGCGGGGACGAGCAGTACTTC. This chain links TRBV6-5 with TRBJ2-7, with TRBD2 as a possible D gene (6 bases). This CDR3 has 14 residues. Germline V gene sequence: CDR1 MNHEY, CDR2 SVGAGI. Trimming shortened V by 1 base and J by 5 bases, and 12 bases separated the two germline ends.

This chain uses TRBV12-3 or TRBV12-4 with TRBJ1-6; maybe TRBD1 (6 bases). This CDR3 is built from 13 residues. Trimming shortened V by 5 bases and J by 9 bases, and 11 bases separated the two germline ends. The CDR3 here is CASSGQGISPLHF. CDR3 coding DNA: TGTGCCAGCAGTGGCCAGGGGATTTCACCCCTCCACTTT.

This clonotype was counted at least ten times. J is TRBJ2-5 and V is TRBV2; tentative D call: TRBD2 (6 bases). Germline CDR1 SNHLY, CDR2 FYNNEI. The CDR3 has 16 residues. V gave up 5 bases and J gave up 0 bases, with 16 bases separating them. The CDR3 here is CASSHQDYQYQETQYF. The CDR3, as DNA: TGTGCCAGCAGTCACCAGGACTACCAGTACCAAGAGACCCAGTACTTC. Supplemented by reference TRBV2 and TRBJ2-5, the full variable domain reads EPEVTQTPSHQVTQMGQEVILRCVPISNHLYFYWYRQILGQKVEFLVSFYNNEISEKSEIFDDQFSVERPDGSNFTLKIRSTKLEDSAMYFCASSHQDYQYQETQYFGPGTRLLVL.

This clonotype was observed at least ten times. This chain connects TRBV11-2 to TRBJ2-7, with a possible D match to TRBD1 (5 bases). V dropped 0 bases and J dropped 7 bases, with 10 bases sitting between them. This CDR3 contains 13 residues. The germline gives CDR1 SGHAT, CDR2 FQNNGV. CDR3 in amino acids: CASSLDLPGEQYF. CDR3 bases: TGTGCCAGCAGCTTAGATCTGCCAGGGGAGCAGTACTTC.

The table lists this clonotype with many counts. The V and J genes are TRBV20-1 and TRBJ2-5, with D tentatively TRBD1 or TRBD2 (5 bases each). CDR3 length: 12 residues. The V gene's germline CDR1 is DFQATT and CDR2 SNEGSKA (reference sequence). With 4 bases removed from V and 4 bases from J, the gap between germline ends came to 10 bases. CDR3 sequence reads: CSAIERGETQYF. CDR3 DNA sequence: TGCAGTGCTATTGAGAGGGGAGAGACCCAGTACTTC.

This clonotype was detected a few times. The rearrangement links TRBV6-2 or TRBV6-3 to TRBJ2-1, with D perhaps matching TRBD2 (6 bases). V shed 6 bases and J shed 1 base, with 16 bases lying between them. The CDR3 length is 16 residues. Germline assignment: CDR1 MNHEY and CDR2 SVGEGT. The CDR3 nucleotides read TGTGCCAGCAGCCCCGAGATCCGGGGGTCCTACAATGAGCAGTTCTTC. This sequence encodes CASSPEIRGSYNEQFF.

This clonotype was seen at least ten times. The CDR3: CASSPSWDRLFF. Written as DNA, the CDR3 is TGTGCCAGCAGCCCCAGCTGGGACAGACTGTTTTTT. The V call is TRBV11-2, the J call TRBJ1-4; 7 nucleotides match TRBD1. The ends lost 5 bases at V and 13 bases at J; junction bases unmatched: 7. This CDR3 contains 12 residues. Per germline, CDR1 SGHAT and CDR2 FQNNGV.

This chain connects TRBV4-1 to TRBJ1-1; unclear D gene. The CDR3 extends over 15 amino acids. Germline-derived CDR1 and CDR2 are MGHRA and YSYEKL. The V and J ends lost 3 bases and 5 bases respectively, with 16 bases between them. The CDR3 DNA reads TGCGCCAGCAGCCACGGGCCTCCATGCGGTACTGAAGCTTTCTTT. Protein: CASSHGPPCGTEAFF.

This clonotype came up many times. This rearrangement joins TRBV20-1 to TRBJ2-1, with D uncertain. Germline V gives CDR1 DFQATT, CDR2 SNEGSKA (reference sequence). Trimming took off 4 bases at V and 6 bases at J, with 16 bases between the two ends. This CDR3 contains 14 residues. The CDR3 nucleotides read TGCAGTGCTATTAACGTACGGACCCCCAATGAGCAGTTCTTC. This codes for CSAINVRTPNEQFF.

This clonotype was found many times. This chain links TRBV28 with TRBJ1-5; TRBD1 might be the D (5 bases). V lost 3 bases, J lost 3 bases, and 18 bases lay in between. This CDR3 has 17 amino acids. Germline V gene lookup returns CDR1 MDHEN and CDR2 SYDVKM. DNA for the CDR3: TGTGCCAGCAGTTTCGGGAGTTACAGGCGACTCAATCAGCCCCAGCATTTT. Protein sequence: CASSFGSYRRLNQPQHF.

This clonotype was seen at least ten times. The chain is built from TRBV3-1 and TRBJ2-7; D remains unclear. V was clipped by 6 bases and J by 7 bases, with 16 bases between them. Germline V lookup: CDR1 LGHDT, CDR2 YNNKEL (reference sequence). The CDR3 has 13 amino acids. CDR3 nucleotides: TGTGCCAGCAGTCCCCATTCGAGGCGAGAGCAGTACTTC. As protein: CASSPHSRREQYF.

This clonotype occurred a few times. DNA of the CDR3: TGTGCCAGCAGTGAATCAGGGGGTTCCCTTTACGAGCAGTACTTC. It specifies CASSESGGSLYEQYF. This chain joins TRBV25-1 and TRBJ2-7; 7 bases align to TRBD1. Looked up from germline, CDR1 is MGHDK and CDR2 is SYGVNS. With V trimmed by 1 base and J by 4 bases, 7 bases remained unmatched. The CDR3 is 15 amino acids.

This clonotype was seen at least ten times. CDR3 residues: CASSKRLAVAYEQYF. CDR3 nucleotides: TGCGCCAGCAGCAAGAGACTAGCGGTCGCCTACGAGCAGTACTTC. The chain uses TRBV5-1 and TRBJ2-7, with TRBD2 matching over 9 bases. Germline CDR1 is SGHRS and CDR2 is YFSETQ. The CDR3 totals 15 residues. J gave up 2 bases and V 4 bases, and 7 bases lay outside the gene matches.

This clonotype was observed once. V usage is TRBV12-5 and J usage is TRBJ2-5; no reliable D call. The V end was cut by 3 bases, the J end by 1 base, with 6 bases between. Germline CDR1 LGHNT, CDR2 FRNRAP. The CDR3 spans 13 residues. The DNA of the CDR3 is TGTGCTAGTGGTTTAGACACCCAAGAGACCCAGTACTTC. Amino acid sequence: CASGLDTQETQYF.

The chain has TRBV5-4 and TRBJ2-5; 10 bases map to TRBD1. Germline CDR1 is SGHNT and CDR2 is YYREEE (reference sequence). V was pared by 5 bases and J by 6 bases, with 7 bases of the junction left unmatched. There are 14 residues in the CDR3. The CDR3 sequence: CASRPGQGIQTQYF. The CDR3 coding sequence is TGTGCCAGCAGACCGGGACAGGGGATACAGACCCAGTACTTC.

As for this clonotype: A much larger clone differs from this one at a single base, so this may be a read error. The CDR3 carries no conserved terminal phenylalanine or tryptophan, so it likely arises from a read error. The chain is built from TRBV19 and TRBJ1-1, with no clear D. The CDR3 is made up of 15 amino acids. Looked up from germline, CDR1 is LNHDA and CDR2 is SQIVND (reference sequence). V was pared by 6 bases and J by 0 bases, with 14 bases between. CDR3 residues: CASRTPGRMNTEAFV. The CDR3 coding sequence is TGTGCCAGTAGGACCCCCGGGCGCATGAACACTGAAGCTTTCGTT.

Ten or more counts support this clonotype. The rearrangement joins TRBV3-1 to TRBJ1-5, with D possibly TRBD1 on 6 matching bases. Trimming removed 1 base from V and 5 bases from J, with 9 bases in between. The CDR3 runs 14 residues. The V gene's germline CDR1 is LGHDT and CDR2 YNNKEL (reference sequence). The CDR3 spells CASSQVGGDQPQHF. CDR3 nucleotides: TGTGCCAGCAGCCAAGTAGGGGGTGATCAGCCCCAGCATTTT.

This clonotype appeared a few times. This chain joins TRBV5-1 and TRBJ2-1; no clear D. The CDR3 consists of 15 residues. The germline gives CDR1 SGHRS, CDR2 YFSETQ. The germline V and J ends were trimmed by 4 bases and 0 bases, with 11 bases remaining between them. CDR3 sequence (DNA): TGCGCCAGCAGCCGAGACGGAAGCTCCTACAATGAGCAGTTCTTC. This sequence encodes CASSRDGSSYNEQFF.

A note on this clonotype: A much larger clone sits a single nucleotide away, making a read error possible. J is TRBJ2-3 and V is TRBV4-1; 7 nucleotides line up with TRBD2. V gave up 1 base and J gave up 5 bases; unmatched junction bases: 6. This CDR3 contains 15 residues. Germline V gene sequence: CDR1 MGHRA, CDR2 YSYEKL. CDR3 sequence reads: CASSQVTSVRDTQYF. In nucleotides, the CDR3 is TGCGCCAGCAGCCAAGTCACTAGCGTGAGAGATACGCAGTATTTT.

This clonotype was observed many times. V is TRBV20-1 and J is TRBJ1-2, with D maybe TRBD1 (5 bases). Germline CDR1 and CDR2: DFQATT and SNEGSKA (reference sequence). The CDR3 spans 11 residues. The CDR3 loop reads CSQGGTHGYTF. The CDR3 DNA is TGCAGCCAGGGTGGGACTCATGGCTACACCTTC.

The sample holds many counts of this clonotype. This chain joins TRBV20-1 and TRBJ2-1; a possible D gene is TRBD2 (6 bases). In germline, CDR1 is DFQATT, CDR2 SNEGSKA (reference sequence). The CDR3 has 12 amino acids. V was clipped by 4 bases and J by 8 bases, with 12 bases between them. The CDR3 reads CSATRDFDEQFF. The CDR3, as DNA: TGCAGTGCTACCCGGGACTTCGATGAGCAGTTCTTC.

The chain is built from TRBV4-2 and TRBJ1-1; weak D call: TRBD1 (6 bases). The CDR3 has 13 amino acids. Trimming took 0 bases from V and 8 from J, leaving 10 bases between them. CDR1 is LGHNA, CDR2 YNFKEQ, per germline. CDR3 nucleotides: TGTGCCAGCAGCCAAGATTTCAGGGGCGAAGCTTTCTTT. Residues: CASSQDFRGEAFF.